The clone carrying this TCR beta chain was seen a single time. The data originate from a study of cytomegalovirus exposure and HLA in healthy donors. The PCR had 60 Vbeta and 13 Jbeta primers. TCRdb keeps only in-frame clones here, not all; method: immunoSEQ multiplex PCR. The sample shows 100,000 to 150,000 clones, about 81% of them seen only once. The CDR3 is 14 amino acids. The V gene's germline CDR1 is LNHDA and CDR2 SQIVND (reference sequence). Input material: PBMCs. This sequence originates from a woman between 25 and 40 years old in good health and CMV-seronegative. This sequence joins TRBV19 and TRBJ2-5, with 7 bases fitting TRBD1. The tail of the sequence fits TRBJ2-7 better, so the J call may be wrong. The CDR3 loop reads CASSIKGQSYEQYF. The DNA of the CDR3 is TGTGCCAGTAGTATAAAGGGACAGTCCTACGAGCAGTACTTC.